This T cell receptor beta chain was observed in a study of Ad26.COV2.S vaccination and SARS-CoV-2 variants. Overall study context: Enrollment placed the donor in the COV1001 Ad26.COV2.S trial arm. Doses of Ad26.COV2.S were injected into muscle once or twice, 56 days apart.

The germline gives CDR1 MNHEY, CDR2 SVGAGI. With 5 bases removed from V and 6 bases from J, the gap between germline ends came to 17 bases. The CDR3 sequence is 15 residues long. Only in-frame clones appear in the TCRdb table, and some are missing; sequencing was by immunoSEQ multiplex PCR. The data show about half a million clones, with about nine tenths seen just once and more than 1.5% held by the top ten. Regarding treatment: around 19 received Ad26.COV2.S at low or high dose, single or two shots; a few received placebo; per-sample allocation not given. It was on day 63 after the first vaccine or placebo injection that samples were taken. This adult donor, from Boston, was 18-55 years old. Expression of Wuhan-strain SARS-CoV-2 spike came from the Ad26 vector that formed the vaccine.

The sequence was obtained from a person between 18 and 65 years old who received the Ad26.COV2.S COVID-19 vaccine or a placebo. The chain uses TRBV6-5 and TRBJ2-1; D ambiguous. Sample: peripheral blood, taken in a trial of Ad26.COV2.S vaccine versus placebo. The CDR3 sequence is CASSRSSDGRNEQFF. The CDR3 DNA is TGTGCCAGCAGTAGGTCTAGTGACGGTCGCAATGAGCAGTTCTTC.